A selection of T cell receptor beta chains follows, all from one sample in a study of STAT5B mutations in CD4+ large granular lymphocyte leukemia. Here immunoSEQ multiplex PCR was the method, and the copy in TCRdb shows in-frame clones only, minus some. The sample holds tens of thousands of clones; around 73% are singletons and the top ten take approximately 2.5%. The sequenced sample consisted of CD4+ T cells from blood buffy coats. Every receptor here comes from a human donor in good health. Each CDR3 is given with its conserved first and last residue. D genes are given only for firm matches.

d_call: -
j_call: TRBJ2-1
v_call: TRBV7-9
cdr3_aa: CATSPSGEQFF

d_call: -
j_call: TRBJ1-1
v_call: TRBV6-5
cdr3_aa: CASMVPGVNTEAFF

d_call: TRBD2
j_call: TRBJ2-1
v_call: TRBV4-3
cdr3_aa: CASSQTASGDNNEQFF

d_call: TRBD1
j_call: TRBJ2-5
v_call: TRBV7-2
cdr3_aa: CASSIGQGRETQYF

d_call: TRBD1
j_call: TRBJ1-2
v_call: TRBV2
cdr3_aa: CASSPGTGLGYTF

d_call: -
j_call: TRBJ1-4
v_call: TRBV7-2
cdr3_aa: CASSFRGADEKLFF

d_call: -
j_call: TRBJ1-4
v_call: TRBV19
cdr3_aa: CASSTGLETTNEKLFF

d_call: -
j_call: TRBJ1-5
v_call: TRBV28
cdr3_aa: CASSLREWGLSNQPQHF

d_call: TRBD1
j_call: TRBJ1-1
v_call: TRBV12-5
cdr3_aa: CASGRTGTGELNTEAFF

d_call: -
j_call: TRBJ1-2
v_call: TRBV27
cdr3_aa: CASSLQPLNYGYTF

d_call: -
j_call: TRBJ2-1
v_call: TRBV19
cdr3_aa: CASSDWAVLDNEQFF

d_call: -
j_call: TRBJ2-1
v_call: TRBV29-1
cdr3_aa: CSVEAPSGEQFF

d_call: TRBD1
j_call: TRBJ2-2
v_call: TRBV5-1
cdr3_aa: CASSTRPWTGGFPTGELFF

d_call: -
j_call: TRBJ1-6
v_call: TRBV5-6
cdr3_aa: CASLLRAGGWSPLHF

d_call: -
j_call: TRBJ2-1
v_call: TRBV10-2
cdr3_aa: CASSESDRPGELF

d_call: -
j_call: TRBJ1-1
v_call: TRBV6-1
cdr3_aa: CAARFGEVEAFF

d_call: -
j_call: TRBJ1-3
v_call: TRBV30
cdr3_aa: CAWRWVRFHSGNTIYF